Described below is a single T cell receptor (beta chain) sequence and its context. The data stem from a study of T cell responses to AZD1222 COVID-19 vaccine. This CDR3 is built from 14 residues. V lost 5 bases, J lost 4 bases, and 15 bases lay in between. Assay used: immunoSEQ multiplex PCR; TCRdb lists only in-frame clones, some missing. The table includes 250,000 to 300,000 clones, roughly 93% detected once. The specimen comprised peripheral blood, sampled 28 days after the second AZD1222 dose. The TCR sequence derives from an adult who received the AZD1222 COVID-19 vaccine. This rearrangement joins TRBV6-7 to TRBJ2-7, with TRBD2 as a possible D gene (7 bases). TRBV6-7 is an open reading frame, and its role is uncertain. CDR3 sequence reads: CASSKTRGGYEQYF. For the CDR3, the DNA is TGTGCCAGCAGTAAAACCAGGGGAGGGTACGAGCAGTACTTC.